This T cell receptor beta chain is drawn from a study of blood T cell repertoires in COVID-19. For the study at large: COVID-19 samples collected from the United States, Italy and Spain covered acute and convalescent phases.

Here immunoSEQ multiplex PCR was the method, and the copy in TCRdb shows in-frame clones only, minus some. The sample lists roughly 130,000 clones; around 80% were seen once. Specimen: peripheral blood. This clonotype was obtained from a man in his 70s with acute or convalescent COVID-19.

In nucleotides, the CDR3 is TGTGCCAGCAGTGAAGCCCAGGGGGCGAGCACCGGGGAGCTGTTTTTT. Translating gives CASSEAQGASTGELFF. The J gene is TRBJ2-2, the V gene TRBV2; 8 positions match TRBD1. CDR1 and CDR2 from the germline V gene are SNHLY and FYNNEI. The junction had 4 bases not matched to a gene; V was cut back by 0 bases and J by 4 bases. The CDR3 has 16 amino acids.